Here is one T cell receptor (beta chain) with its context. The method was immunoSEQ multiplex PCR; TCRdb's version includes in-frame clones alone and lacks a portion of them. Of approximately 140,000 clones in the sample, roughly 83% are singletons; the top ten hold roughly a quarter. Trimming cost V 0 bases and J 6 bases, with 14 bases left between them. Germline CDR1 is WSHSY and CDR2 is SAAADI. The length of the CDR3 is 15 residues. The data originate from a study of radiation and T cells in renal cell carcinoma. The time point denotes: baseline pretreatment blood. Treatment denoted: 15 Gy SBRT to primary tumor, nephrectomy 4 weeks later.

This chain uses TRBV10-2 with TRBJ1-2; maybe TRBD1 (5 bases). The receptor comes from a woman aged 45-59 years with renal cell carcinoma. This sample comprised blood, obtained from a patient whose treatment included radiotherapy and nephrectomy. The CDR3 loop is CASSESPGTEDGYTF. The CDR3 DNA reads TGCGCCAGCAGTGAGTCCCCTGGGACGGAGGATGGCTACACCTTC.